The 30 T cell receptor beta chains presented below share a single source sample, sequenced in a study of cytomegalovirus exposure and HLA in healthy donors. Clones were sequenced by immunoSEQ multiplex PCR, and TCRdb holds only the in-frame ones, with some missing. The sample carries about 110,000 clones, more than 85% recorded once. Material: PBMCs. Receptor source: a woman younger than 30 in good health and CMV-seropositive.

This clone was observed a handful of times. The V and J genes are TRBV6-1 and TRBJ2-7, with 11 bases matching TRBD1. CDR1 is MNHNS and CDR2 is SASEGT in the germline V gene. The length of the CDR3 is 15 residues. V lost 1 base to trimming and J lost 3 bases; unmatched junction nucleotides: 2. The CDR3 is CASSEEGTGGYEQYF. DNA of the CDR3: TGTGCCAGCAGTGAAGAGGGGACAGGGGGCTACGAGCAGTACTTC.

In its sample, this clone was seen a few times. The chain combines TRBV7-8 with TRBJ1-2; 7 positions match TRBD1. CDR1 SGHVS and CDR2 FQNEAQ come from the germline V gene. V was pared by 6 bases and J by 3 bases, with 4 bases of the junction left unmatched. There are 13 residues in the CDR3. CDR3 loop: CASRPGGHYGYTF. The CDR3 DNA follows: TGTGCCAGCAGACCAGGGGGGCACTATGGCTACACCTTC.

The V and J genes are TRBV2 and TRBJ1-2; D is perhaps TRBD1 (5 bases). Trimming took 2 bases from V and 3 from J, leaving 7 bases between them. The V gene's germline CDR1 is SNHLY and CDR2 FYNNEI. The CDR3 runs 13 residues. As DNA, the CDR3 is TGTGCCAGCAGTGAAACGGGGGACTATGGCTACACCTTC. Translation gives CASSETGDYGYTF. The full variable domain, rest sourced from reference TRBV2 and TRBJ1-2, is EPEVTQTPSHQVTQMGQEVILRCVPISNHLYFYWYRQILGQKVEFLVSFYNNEISEKSEIFDDQFSVERPDGSNFTLKIRSTKLEDSAMYFCASSETGDYGYTFGSGTRLTVV.

The chain is built from TRBV5-1 and TRBJ2-5; TRBD1 might be the D (6 bases). The CDR3 sequence is 15 residues long. CDR1 is SGHRS and CDR2 is YFSETQ in the germline V gene. Trimming left V 0 bases short and J 2 bases short, with 11 bases between. Here the CDR3 DNA reads TGCGCCAGCAGCTTGGAGAGGGGGTCACAAGAGACCCAGTACTTC. The encoded protein is CASSLERGSQETQYF.

This clone was recorded a few times. CDR3 in amino acids: CASSLSVGYEQYF. As DNA, the CDR3 is TGTGCCAGCAGTTTATCGGTCGGCTACGAGCAGTACTTC. The V and J genes are TRBV27 and TRBJ2-7; D gene unclear. The CDR3 spans 13 residues. The germline CDR1 and CDR2 sequences are MNHEY and SMNVEV (reference sequence). V dropped 0 bases and J dropped 3 bases, with 6 bases sitting between them.

The J gene is TRBJ1-3, the V gene TRBV6-4; possible D gene TRBD1, 5 bases. This CDR3 is built from 16 residues. Germline assignment: CDR1 MRHNA and CDR2 SNTAGT. V was shortened by 0 bases and J by 7 bases, with 16 bases between the two germline ends. In nucleotides, the CDR3 is TGTGCCAGCAGTGACTCGACAGATCTTCGTCGGAACACCATATATTTT. Protein: CASSDSTDLRRNTIYF.

In this sample, this clone turned up once. This sequence joins TRBV11-2 and TRBJ2-5; maybe TRBD2 (6 bases). The CDR3 totals 13 residues. V was cut by 5 bases and J by 9 bases, with 16 bases left in between. Germline assignment: CDR1 SGHAT and CDR2 FQNNGV. CDR3 bases: TGTGCCAGCAGCCTGGGGACTCATGGGTCCCAGTACTTC. The encoded protein is CASSLGTHGSQYF.

V gene TRBV27 combines with J gene TRBJ2-5, with a weak D call TRBD2 (6 bases). The germline gives CDR1 MNHEY, CDR2 SMNVEV (reference sequence). V lost 3 bases, J lost 3 bases, and 11 bases lay in between. The CDR3 sequence is 14 residues long. CDR3 in DNA: TGTGCCAGCAGTTTTTCTGGCGGGGAAGAGACCCAGTACTTC. It encodes CASSFSGGEETQYF.

In its sample, this clone was seen a few times. The gene calls are TRBV29-1 and TRBJ2-5, with D unresolved. V was pared by 4 bases and J by 5 bases, with 14 bases between. Germline V gene data show CDR1 as SQVTM and CDR2 as ANQGSEA. The CDR3 is 13 amino acids. The CDR3 DNA follows: TGCAGCGTTGCACTTAATTACGAGGAGACCCAGTACTTC. Amino acids: CSVALNYEETQYF.

The chain combines TRBV5-1 with TRBJ2-7; TRBD2 matches at 7 bases. CDR1 is SGHRS and CDR2 is YFSETQ in the germline V gene. The CDR3 runs 13 residues. Here the CDR3 reads CASRRASGNEQYF. In DNA, the CDR3 is TGCGCTTCGCGGCGGGCTAGCGGCAACGAGCAGTACTTC.

The rearrangement joins TRBV2 to TRBJ2-2; D possibly corresponds to TRBD2 (6 bases). Trimming pared 2 bases from V and 7 bases from J, leaving 11 bases between. The length of the CDR3 is 14 residues. Looked up from germline, CDR1 is SNHLY and CDR2 is FYNNEI. CDR3 coding DNA: TGTGCCAGCAGTGAAATTCGGGGGAGCGGGGAGCTGTTTTTT. Translating it yields CASSEIRGSGELFF.

The V and J genes are TRBV27 and TRBJ2-7; 7 bases align to TRBD2. Germline loops: CDR1 MNHEY, CDR2 SMNVEV (reference sequence). J was trimmed by 7 bases and V by 5 bases; bases with no gene match: 8. CDR3 length: 13 residues. The CDR3 DNA follows: TGTGCCAGCAGTCATCGATGGGGAGGGGAGCAGTACTTC. This codes for CASSHRWGGEQYF.

The chain couples TRBV7-8 to TRBJ1-1; D not certain. Germline CDR1 and CDR2: SGHVS and FQNEAQ. The CDR3 has 15 amino acids. The V end was cut by 5 bases, the J end by 1 base, with 14 bases between. DNA for the CDR3: TGTGCCAGCAGCCCCCTTGAGCTGCGGAACACTGAAGCTTTCTTT. Protein: CASSPLELRNTEAFF.

This clone was counted between two and nine times. The rearrangement links TRBV4-1 to TRBJ1-4; TRBD1 is a possible D gene (5 bases). The V and J ends lost 2 bases and 4 bases respectively, with 11 bases between them. The CDR3 covers 15 residues. Looked up from germline, CDR1 is MGHRA and CDR2 is YSYEKL. The CDR3 protein is CASSQPGSSNEKLFF. CDR3 DNA: TGCGCCAGCAGCCAACCAGGGTCAAGTAATGAAAAACTGTTTTTT.

The chain has TRBV19 and TRBJ1-2, with TRBD1 matching 8 bases. V gave up 8 bases and J gave up 4 bases; unmatched junction bases: 21. The germline V gene encodes CDR1 LNHDA and CDR2 SQIVND (reference sequence). The CDR3 loop spans 18 amino acids. The CDR3 nucleotides are TGTGCCAGTGGGGAGGCCGACCGGACAGGGTACTTTAGCTATGGCTACACCTTC. Its translation: CASGEADRTGYFSYGYTF.

This rearrangement joins TRBV5-4 to TRBJ1-1; 7 bases fit TRBD1. There are 14 residues in the CDR3. CDR1 is SGHNT, CDR2 YYREEE, per germline (reference sequence). V lost 8 bases, J lost 6 bases, and 13 bases stayed unmatched. The chain's CDR3 is CASSNRGSEAEAFF. CDR3 sequence (DNA): TGTGCCAGTTCTAACAGGGGATCGGAGGCTGAAGCTTTCTTT. Filled out from reference TRBV5-4 and TRBJ1-1, the complete variable domain reads ETGVTQSPTHLIKTRGQQVTLRCSSQSGHNTVSWYQQALGQGPQFIFQYYREEENGRGNFPPRFSGLQFPNYSSELNVNALELDDSALYLCASSNRGSEAEAFFGQGTRLTVV.

V usage is TRBV10-2 and J usage is TRBJ2-3; D is undetermined. Trimming removed 5 bases from V and 0 bases from J, with 3 bases in between. The germline V gene has CDR1 WSHSY and CDR2 SAAADI. The CDR3 covers 12 residues. The CDR3 sequence: CASSTSTDTQYF. The CDR3 DNA reads as TGCGCCAGCAGTACTAGCACAGATACGCAGTATTTT.

The chain is built from TRBV6-1 and TRBJ2-2; no clear D gene. The CDR3 contains 14 residues. The V gene lost 4 bases and the J gene lost 2 bases, with 8 bases spanning the gap. The V gene's germline CDR1 is MNHNS and CDR2 SASEGT. The CDR3 is CASSVSVNTGELFF. CDR3 DNA: TGTGCCAGCAGTGTATCCGTTAACACCGGGGAGCTGTTTTTT.

V is TRBV6-5 and J is TRBJ1-4; D is perhaps TRBD1 (5 bases). Germline V gene lookup returns CDR1 MNHEY and CDR2 SVGAGI. V was cut by 5 bases and J by 3 bases, with 13 bases left in between. CDR3 length equals 15 residues. The CDR3 DNA reads as TGTGCCAGCAGTCGCTTCGGGGGTTCTAATGAAAAACTGTTTTTT. As protein: CASSRFGGSNEKLFF.

This clone was recorded once. The chain employs TRBV11-3 and TRBJ2-1, with TRBD1 identical over 8 bases. Losses at the gene ends were 5 bases for V and 8 bases for J; bases not matched to a gene: 5. Germline V lookup: CDR1 SGHNT, CDR2 YENEEA. CDR3 size: 13 residues. CDR3 sequence: CASSGQGWDEQFF. The DNA for the CDR3 is TGTGCCAGCAGCGGACAGGGTTGGGATGAGCAGTTCTTC. The entire variable domain, with the rest obtained from reference TRBV11-3 and TRBJ2-1, is as follows: EAGVVQSPRYKIIEKKQPVAFWCNPISGHNTLYWYLQNLGQGPELLIRYENEEAVDDSQLPKDRFSAERLKGVDSTLKIQPAELGDSAVYLCASSGQGWDEQFFGPGTRLTVL.

The rearrangement joins TRBV5-4 to TRBJ2-3; 15 bases align to TRBD2. The CDR3 covers 19 residues. CDR1 and CDR2 from the germline V gene are SGHNT and YYREEE (reference sequence). The V gene end was trimmed by 2 bases and the J gene end by 5 bases; junction bases not matched to a gene: 12. CDR3 nucleotide sequence: TGTGCCAGCAGCTTCGGGACTAGCGGGAGGAGGGGAGCCGGAGATACGCAGTATTTT. The encoded protein is CASSFGTSGRRGAGDTQYF.

The chain is built from TRBV7-9 and TRBJ2-1; 9 bases map to TRBD2. This CDR3 region has 15 residues. CDR1 and CDR2 (germline): SEHNR, FQNEAQ (reference sequence). V was pared by 5 bases and J by 12 bases, with 14 bases of the junction left unmatched. The CDR3 protein is CASSEEGTSLAGQFF. The CDR3 DNA reads TGTGCCAGCAGCGAGGAGGGGACTAGCCTCGCGGGGCAGTTCTTC.

The rearrangement links TRBV2 to TRBJ1-1; 8 bases map to TRBD1. This CDR3 region has 16 residues. The V gene end was trimmed by 5 bases and the J gene end by 4 bases; junction bases not matched to a gene: 12. Germline CDR1 SNHLY, CDR2 FYNNEI. In DNA, the CDR3 is TGTGCCAGCAGTATGTCAGGGGGCCGAGGAGGCACTGAAGCTTTCTTT. It yields the protein CASSMSGGRGGTEAFF. Full variable domain (remainder filled in from reference TRBV2 and TRBJ1-1): EPEVTQTPSHQVTQMGQEVILRCVPISNHLYFYWYRQILGQKVEFLVSFYNNEISEKSEIFDDQFSVERPDGSNFTLKIRSTKLEDSAMYFCASSMSGGRGGTEAFFGQGTRLTVV.

The chain carries TRBV18 and TRBJ1-4, with 12 nucleotides matching TRBD1. The J segment lost 3 bases and the V segment lost 8 bases, leaving 4 bases of the junction unmatched. The CDR3 is 15 residues long. Germline lookup yields CDR1 KGHSH and CDR2 LQKENI. The CDR3 loop is CASRGTGGPNEKLFF. The CDR3 DNA follows: TGTGCCAGCCGTGGGACAGGGGGCCCTAATGAAAAACTGTTTTTT.

V gene TRBV19 combines with J gene TRBJ2-1; D perhaps matches TRBD2 (6 bases). The germline CDR1 and CDR2 sequences are LNHDA and SQIVND (reference sequence). This CDR3 has 15 amino acids. V lost 2 bases and J 3 bases, leaving 11 bases between the germline ends. The CDR3 nucleotides read TGTGCCAGTAGTATAAGGGACTTACTCTACAATGAGCAGTTCTTC. This sequence encodes CASSIRDLLYNEQFF. The variable domain in full, completed from reference TRBV19 and TRBJ2-1, reads DGGITQSPKYLFRKEGQNVTLSCEQNLNHDAMYWYRQDPGQGLRLIYYSQIVNDFQKGDIAEGYSVSREKKESFPLTVTSAQKNPTAFYLCASSIRDLLYNEQFFGPGTRLTVL.

The chain combines TRBV5-4 with TRBJ1-4; 8 bases agree with TRBD1. The CDR3 loop spans 17 amino acids. J gave up 8 bases and V 0 bases, and 12 bases lay outside the gene matches. Germline CDR1 and CDR2: SGHNT and YYREEE (reference sequence). In nucleotides, the CDR3 is TGTGCCAGCAGCTTGGGAGGGACAGGTGGGGCGAGGGAAAAACTGTTTTTT. Its translation: CASSLGGTGGAREKLFF.

The chain carries TRBV14 and TRBJ2-7; unclear D gene. Per germline, CDR1 SGHDN and CDR2 FVKESK. V was pared by 1 base and J by 4 bases, with 8 bases between. The CDR3 runs 13 residues. CDR3 DNA sequence: TGTGCCAGCAGCCAAGGTGACAATTACGAGCAGTACTTC. This translates into CASSQGDNYEQYF.

This chain links TRBV18 with TRBJ1-1, with 7 nucleotides matching TRBD1. The V and J ends lost 4 bases and 3 bases, in that order; junction bases with no gene match: 8. CDR3 length equals 15 residues. The germline gives CDR1 KGHSH, CDR2 LQKENI. The CDR3 coding sequence is TGTGCCAGCTCACGGGACAGCCTATCATACACTGAAGCTTTCTTT. This encodes CASSRDSLSYTEAFF.

The V and J genes are TRBV28 and TRBJ2-7, with 8 bases matching TRBD2. There are 13 residues in the CDR3. J was trimmed by 7 bases and V by 5 bases; bases with no gene match: 7. Germline V gene data show CDR1 as MDHEN and CDR2 as SYDVKM. In nucleotides, the CDR3 is TGTGCCAGCAGTGCGGGGGGTCTGTGGGAGCAGTACTTC. This encodes CASSAGGLWEQYF.

The chain joins TRBV21-1 to TRBJ2-3; the table names TRBD2, a call not compared with the DNA. TRBV21-1 is a recognized pseudogene. CDR3 length: 15 amino acids. DNA for the CDR3: TGTGCCATCTCGGAGGTGGAAACTAGCACAGATACGCAGTATTTT. Amino acid sequence: CAISEVETSTDTQYF.